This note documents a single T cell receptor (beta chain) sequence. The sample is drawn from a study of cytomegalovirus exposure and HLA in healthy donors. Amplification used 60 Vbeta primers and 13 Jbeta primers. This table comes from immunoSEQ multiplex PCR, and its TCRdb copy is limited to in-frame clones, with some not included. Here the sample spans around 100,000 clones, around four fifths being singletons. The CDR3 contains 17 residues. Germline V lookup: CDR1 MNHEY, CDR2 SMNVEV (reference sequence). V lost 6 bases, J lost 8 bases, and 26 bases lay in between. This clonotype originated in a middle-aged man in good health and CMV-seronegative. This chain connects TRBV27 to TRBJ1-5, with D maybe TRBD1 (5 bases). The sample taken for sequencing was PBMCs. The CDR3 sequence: CASSLLGTEGRLEPQHF. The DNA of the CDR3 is TGTGCCAGCAGCTTACTCGGGACGGAGGGGCGATTAGAGCCCCAGCATTTT.